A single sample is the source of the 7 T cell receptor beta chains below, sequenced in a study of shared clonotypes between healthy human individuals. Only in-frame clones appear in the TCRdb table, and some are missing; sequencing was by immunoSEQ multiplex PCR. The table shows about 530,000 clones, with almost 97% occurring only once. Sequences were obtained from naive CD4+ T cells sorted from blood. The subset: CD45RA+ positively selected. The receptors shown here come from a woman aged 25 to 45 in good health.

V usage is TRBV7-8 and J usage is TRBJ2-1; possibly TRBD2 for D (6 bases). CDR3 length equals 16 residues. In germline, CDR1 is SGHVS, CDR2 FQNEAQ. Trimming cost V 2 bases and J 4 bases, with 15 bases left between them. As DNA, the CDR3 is TGTGCCAGCAGCTTAACCAGCGGGTCCGTATACAATGAGCAGTTCTTC. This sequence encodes CASSLTSGSVYNEQFF.

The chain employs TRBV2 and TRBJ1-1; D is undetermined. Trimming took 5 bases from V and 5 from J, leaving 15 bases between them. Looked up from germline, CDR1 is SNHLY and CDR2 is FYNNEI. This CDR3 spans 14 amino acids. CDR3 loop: CASSRDYPGTEAFF. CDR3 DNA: TGTGCCAGCAGTCGAGACTACCCAGGAACTGAAGCTTTCTTT.

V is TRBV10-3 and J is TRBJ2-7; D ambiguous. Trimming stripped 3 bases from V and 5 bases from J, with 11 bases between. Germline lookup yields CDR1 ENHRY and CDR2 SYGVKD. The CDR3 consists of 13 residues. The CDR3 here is CAISDKGTDEQYF. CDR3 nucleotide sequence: TGTGCCATCAGTGATAAGGGAACGGACGAGCAGTACTTC.

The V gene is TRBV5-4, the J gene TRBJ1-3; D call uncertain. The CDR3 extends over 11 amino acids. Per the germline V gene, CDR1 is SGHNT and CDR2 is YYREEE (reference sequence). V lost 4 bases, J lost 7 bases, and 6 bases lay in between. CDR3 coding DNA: TGTGCCAGCAGCGGAACTAACACCATATATTTT. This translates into CASSGTNTIYF.

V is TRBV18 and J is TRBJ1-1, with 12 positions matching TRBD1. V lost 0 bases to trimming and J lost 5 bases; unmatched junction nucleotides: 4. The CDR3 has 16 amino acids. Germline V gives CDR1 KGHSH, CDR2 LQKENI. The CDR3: CASSPPGTGGWTEAFF. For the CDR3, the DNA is TGTGCCAGCTCACCACCGGGGACAGGGGGCTGGACTGAAGCTTTCTTT.

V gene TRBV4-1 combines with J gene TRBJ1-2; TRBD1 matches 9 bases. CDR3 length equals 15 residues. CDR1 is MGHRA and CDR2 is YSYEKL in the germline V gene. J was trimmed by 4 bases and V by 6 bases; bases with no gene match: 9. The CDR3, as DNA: TGCGCCAGCAGTCCGGGACAGGGCCCTACCTATGGCTACACCTTC. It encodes CASSPGQGPTYGYTF.

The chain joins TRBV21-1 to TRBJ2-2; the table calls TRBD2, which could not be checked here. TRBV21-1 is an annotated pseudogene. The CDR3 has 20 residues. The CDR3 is CASSKARTTSGIANTGELFF. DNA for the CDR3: TGTGCCAGCAGCAAAGCTAGAACGACTAGCGGGATAGCGAACACCGGGGAGCTGTTTTTT.